The 21 T cell receptor beta chains given below trace back to one sample, sequenced in a study of blood T cell repertoires in COVID-19. Produced via immunoSEQ multiplex PCR; TCRdb's table is partial and in-frame only. The table lists approximately 260,000 clones, approximately 83% of them singletons. Sequenced input: peripheral blood. The receptors here all came from a woman aged 70-85 years with acute or convalescent COVID-19.

This chain connects TRBV3-1 (or the pseudogene TRBV3-2) to TRBJ1-1; 7 bases line up with TRBD1. The CDR3 sequence is 14 residues long. V lost 7 bases and J lost 2; bases outside the gene matches: 7. Germline CDR1 and CDR2: LGHDT and YNNKEL (reference sequence). The chain's CDR3 is CASKDRVVNTEAFF. In DNA, the CDR3 is TGTGCCAGCAAAGACAGGGTCGTAAACACTGAAGCTTTCTTT.

The chain uses TRBV27 and TRBJ1-1, with D unclear. CDR1 is MNHEY, CDR2 SMNVEV, per germline (reference sequence). CDR3 length equals 13 residues. V was pared by 3 bases and J by 6 bases, with 11 bases between. CDR3 coding DNA: TGTGCCAGCAGTTTTTCGCGTGTATCTGAAGCTTTCTTT. Its protein is CASSFSRVSEAFF.

The chain employs TRBV30 and TRBJ2-7, with 8 bases lining up with TRBD1. CDR3 length: 16 amino acids. The J segment lost 1 base and the V segment lost 2 bases, leaving 10 bases of the junction unmatched. Germline V CDR1 and CDR2: GTSNPN, SVGIG (reference sequence). CDR3 DNA: TGTGCCTGGAGTAAAACGACAGGGGCTAGGTCCTACGAGCAGTACTTC. Encoded protein: CAWSKTTGARSYEQYF. Full variable domain (remainder filled in from reference TRBV30 and TRBJ2-7): SQTIHQWPATLVQPVGSPLSLECTVEGTSNPNLYWYRQAAGRGLQLLFYSVGIGQISSEVPQNLSASRPQDRQFILSSKKLLLSDSGFYLCAWSKTTGARSYEQYFGPGTRLTVT.

This rearrangement joins TRBV6-5 to TRBJ2-7; a weak D match, TRBD2 (7 bases). The V gene's germline CDR1 is MNHEY and CDR2 SVGAGI. This CDR3 contains 15 residues. Trimming removed 6 bases at V and 2 bases at J, with 17 bases between. The CDR3 reads CASRGGQGTTYEQYF. The CDR3 region has the DNA TGTGCCAGCAGGGGGGGGCAGGGGACAACCTACGAGCAGTACTTC.

This clone was seen a single time. The V and J genes are TRBV10-3 and TRBJ1-3; D gene uncertain. With 4 bases removed from V and 0 bases from J, the gap between germline ends came to 10 bases. CDR1 is ENHRY and CDR2 is SYGVKD in the germline V gene. The CDR3 consists of 15 residues. Written as DNA, the CDR3 is TGTGCCATCAGTGGTCAGAGGAGCTCTGGAAACACCATATATTTT. Encoded protein: CAISGQRSSGNTIYF.

This sequence joins TRBV2 and TRBJ1-4; D is perhaps TRBD1 (6 bases). V was pared by 6 bases and J by 8 bases, with 16 bases between. The germline V gene encodes CDR1 SNHLY and CDR2 FYNNEI. CDR3 size: 14 residues. CDR3 nucleotide sequence: TGTGCCAGCAGAGCTGAACAGGGATCCGAAAAACTGTTTTTT. Protein product: CASRAEQGSEKLFF.

The V and J genes are TRBV3-1 (or the pseudogene TRBV3-2) and TRBJ1-6; the match to TRBD1 covers 7 bases. The CDR3 has 14 residues. From germline, CDR1 is LGHDT and CDR2 YNNKEL (reference sequence). The ends lost 6 bases at V and 7 bases at J; junction bases unmatched: 6. The CDR3 DNA is TGTGCCAGCAGTCGCGGGACAGAGAATTCACCCCTCCACTTT. It specifies CASSRGTENSPLHF.

With respect to this clone: Distinct nucleotide sequences in the sample also encode this CDR3. The V call is TRBV11-2, the J call TRBJ1-1; D may be TRBD1 (5 bases). Trimming cost V 2 bases and J 2 bases, with 6 bases left between them. This CDR3 has 13 amino acids. The germline gives CDR1 SGHAT, CDR2 FQNNGV. The CDR3 nucleotides are TGTGCCAGCAGCTTAACAGGCAACACTGAAGCTTTCTTT. Translating it yields CASSLTGNTEAFF.

This chain connects TRBV3-1 (or the pseudogene TRBV3-2) to TRBJ1-2; tentative D call: TRBD1 (5 bases). Trimming cost V 4 bases and J 6 bases, with 12 bases left between them. The CDR3 contains 13 residues. Per the germline V gene, CDR1 is LGHDT and CDR2 is YNNKEL (reference sequence). The CDR3 protein is CASSPQGGHGYTF. For the CDR3, the DNA is TGTGCCAGCAGCCCCCAGGGAGGGCATGGCTACACCTTC.

CDR3 in amino acids: CAISEGDSRSQPQHF. In DNA, the CDR3 is TGTGCCATCAGTGAAGGGGACAGCCGATCTCAGCCCCAGCATTTT. The rearrangement uses TRBV10-3 and TRBJ1-5; 7 nucleotides align to TRBD1. The CDR3 sequence is 15 residues long. V lost 3 bases and J lost 6; bases outside the gene matches: 8. The germline CDR1 and CDR2 sequences are ENHRY and SYGVKD.

Remarks on this clone: Other DNA sequences in this sample translate to the same CDR3. The chain employs TRBV5-1 and TRBJ2-3; 12 bases are shared with TRBD2. CDR1 SGHRS and CDR2 YFSETQ come from the germline V gene. V lost 4 bases, J lost 6 bases, and 3 bases stayed unmatched. This CDR3 region has 14 residues. The CDR3 DNA reads as TGCGCCAGCAGCCCCGGACTAGCGGGGGATACGCAGTATTTT. It codes for CASSPGLAGDTQYF.

This clone was seen a few times. This chain links TRBV30 with TRBJ1-6; D gene uncertain. The CDR3 runs 13 residues. Germline V gene lookup returns CDR1 GTSNPN and CDR2 SVGIG (reference sequence). V lost 3 bases and J 7 bases, leaving 10 bases between the germline ends. CDR3 sequence reads: CAWRGRENSPLHF. The CDR3, as DNA: TGTGCCTGGAGAGGACGGGAGAATTCACCCCTCCACTTT.

The J gene is TRBJ1-1, the V gene TRBV19, with D unclear. V lost 2 bases and J lost 0, with 10 bases in between. Germline loops: CDR1 LNHDA, CDR2 SQIVND (reference sequence). The CDR3 runs to 15 residues. CDR3 nucleotide sequence: TGTGCCAGTAGTATATCACAGTTAATGAACACTGAAGCTTTCTTT. Translation: CASSISQLMNTEAFF.

The chain uses TRBV5-1 and TRBJ1-6; D possibly corresponds to TRBD1 (6 bases). This CDR3 is built from 16 residues. Looked up from germline, CDR1 is SGHRS and CDR2 is YFSETQ. Trimming removed 3 bases from V and 11 bases from J, with 21 bases in between. The CDR3 protein is CASSSRGGQGLTPLHF. CDR3 coding DNA: TGCGCCAGCAGCTCCCGGGGGGGGCAGGGACTTACACCCCTCCACTTT.

Worth noting for this clone: Other DNA sequences of this sample code for an identical CDR3. The chain is built from TRBV7-6 and TRBJ2-3, with a weak D call TRBD2 (6 bases). CDR1 SGHVS and CDR2 FNYEAQ come from the germline V gene. The CDR3 runs to 15 residues. V shed 5 bases and J shed 0 bases, with 12 bases lying between them. CDR3 loop: CASSPTGGSTDTQYF. CDR3 DNA: TGTGCCAGCAGCCCCACCGGGGGTAGCACAGATACGCAGTATTTT.

The chain couples TRBV28 to TRBJ1-2; 8 bases match TRBD1. Germline V gene sequence: CDR1 MDHEN, CDR2 SYDVKM. This CDR3 is 13 amino acids long. Trimming removed 8 bases from V and 5 bases from J; junction bases left unmatched: 7. This chain's CDR3 is CASVDRGQYGYTF. CDR3 bases: TGTGCCAGCGTAGACAGGGGCCAATATGGCTACACCTTC.

The chain joins TRBV6-5 to TRBJ2-5; TRBD1 matches 10 bases. The CDR3 is 14 residues long. After removal of 5 bases from V and 5 bases from J, the junction contained 5 bases not matched to a gene. Germline CDR1 MNHEY, CDR2 SVGAGI. The CDR3 reads CASSRQGARETQYF. The CDR3 region has the DNA TGTGCCAGCAGTCGACAGGGGGCGAGGGAGACCCAGTACTTC.

In its sample, this clone was seen a few times. The V gene is TRBV5-6, the J gene TRBJ2-1; 13 bases align to TRBD2. The CDR3 has 14 residues. After removal of 0 bases from V and 11 bases from J, the junction contained 2 bases not matched to a gene. Germline assignment: CDR1 SGHDT and CDR2 YYEEEE. The DNA for the CDR3 is TGTGCCAGCAGCTTGGGACTAGCGGGGGGCAAGCAGTTCTTC. Encoded protein: CASSLGLAGGKQFF.

The V and J genes are TRBV18 and TRBJ2-7, with a weak D call TRBD1 (5 bases). Per the germline V gene, CDR1 is KGHSH and CDR2 is LQKENI. Trimming left V 3 bases short and J 2 bases short, with 8 bases between. This CDR3 is 13 amino acids long. The chain's CDR3 is CASSPTAPYEQYF. CDR3 sequence (DNA): TGTGCCAGCTCACCGACAGCGCCCTACGAGCAGTACTTC.

The rearrangement uses TRBV5-4 and TRBJ1-2; possible D gene TRBD1, 6 bases. The germline CDR1 and CDR2 sequences are SGHNT and YYREEE (reference sequence). With 0 bases removed from V and 8 bases from J, the gap between germline ends came to 17 bases. This CDR3 spans 15 amino acids. CDR3 region: CASSLGQEDVQGYTF. Here the CDR3 DNA reads TGTGCCAGCAGCTTGGGACAGGAGGACGTACAGGGCTACACCTTC.

V usage is TRBV6-5 and J usage is TRBJ2-7, with D tentatively TRBD1 (5 bases). Germline values: CDR1 MNHEY, CDR2 SVGAGI. The germline V and J ends were trimmed by 2 bases and 3 bases, with 14 bases remaining between them. The CDR3 loop spans 15 amino acids. The DNA of the CDR3 is TGTGCCAGCAGTTACCAAGGGGCAGGCTTCTACGAGCAGTACTTC. Its translation is CASSYQGAGFYEQYF.